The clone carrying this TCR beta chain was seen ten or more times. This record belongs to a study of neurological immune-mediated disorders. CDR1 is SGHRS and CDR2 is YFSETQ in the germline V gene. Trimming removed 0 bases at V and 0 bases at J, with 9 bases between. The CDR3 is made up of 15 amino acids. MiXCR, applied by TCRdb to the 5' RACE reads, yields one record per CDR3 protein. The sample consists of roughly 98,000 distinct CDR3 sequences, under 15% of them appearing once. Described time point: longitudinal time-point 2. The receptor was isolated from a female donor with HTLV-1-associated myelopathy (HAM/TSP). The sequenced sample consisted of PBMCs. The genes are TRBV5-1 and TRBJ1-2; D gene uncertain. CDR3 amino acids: CASSLDQVTNYGYTF. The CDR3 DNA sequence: TGCGCCAGCAGCTTGGATCAGGTCACTAACTATGGCTACACCTTC. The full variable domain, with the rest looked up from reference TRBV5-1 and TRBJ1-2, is KAGVTQTPRYLIKTRGQQVTLSCSPISGHRSVSWYQQTPGQGLQFLFEYFSETQRNKGNFPGRFSGRQFSNSRSEMNVSTLELGDSALYLCASSLDQVTNYGYTFGSGTRLTVV.